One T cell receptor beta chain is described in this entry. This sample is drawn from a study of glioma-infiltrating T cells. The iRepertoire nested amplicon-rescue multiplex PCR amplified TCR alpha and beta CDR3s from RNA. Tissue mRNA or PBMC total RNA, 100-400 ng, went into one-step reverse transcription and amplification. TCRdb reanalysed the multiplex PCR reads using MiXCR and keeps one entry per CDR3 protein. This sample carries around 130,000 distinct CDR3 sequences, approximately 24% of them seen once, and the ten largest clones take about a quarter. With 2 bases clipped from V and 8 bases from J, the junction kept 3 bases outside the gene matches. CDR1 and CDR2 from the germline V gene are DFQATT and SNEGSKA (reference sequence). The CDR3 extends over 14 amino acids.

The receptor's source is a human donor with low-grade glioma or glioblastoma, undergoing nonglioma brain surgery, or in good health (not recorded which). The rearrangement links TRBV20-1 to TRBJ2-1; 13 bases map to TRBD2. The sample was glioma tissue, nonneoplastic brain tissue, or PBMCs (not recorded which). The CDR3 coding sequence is TGCAGTGCTAGAACTAGCGGGGGGGCCTATGAGCAGTTCTTC. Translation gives CSARTSGGAYEQFF.